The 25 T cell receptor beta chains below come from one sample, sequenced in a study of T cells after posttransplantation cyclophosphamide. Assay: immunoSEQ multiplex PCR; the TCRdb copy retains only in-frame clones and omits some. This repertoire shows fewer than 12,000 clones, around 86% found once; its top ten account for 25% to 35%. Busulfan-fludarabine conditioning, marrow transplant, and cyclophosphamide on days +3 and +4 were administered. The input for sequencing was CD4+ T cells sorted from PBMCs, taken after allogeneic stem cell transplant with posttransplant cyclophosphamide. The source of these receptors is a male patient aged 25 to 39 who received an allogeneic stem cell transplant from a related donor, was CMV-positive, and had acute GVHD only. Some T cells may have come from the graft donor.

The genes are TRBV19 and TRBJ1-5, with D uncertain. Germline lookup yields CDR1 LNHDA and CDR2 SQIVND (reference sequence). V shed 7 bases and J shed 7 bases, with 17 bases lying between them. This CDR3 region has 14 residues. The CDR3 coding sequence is TGTGCCAGTACCCACGCCGGGGAGGACCAGCCCCAGCATTTT. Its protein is CASTHAGEDQPQHF.

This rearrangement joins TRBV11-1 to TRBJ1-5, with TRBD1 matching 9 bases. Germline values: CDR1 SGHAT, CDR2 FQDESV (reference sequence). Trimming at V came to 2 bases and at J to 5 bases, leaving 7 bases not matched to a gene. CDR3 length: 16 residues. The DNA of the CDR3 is TGTGCCAGCAGCTTAAGTTCAAGGACAGGGGATCAGCCCCAGCATTTT. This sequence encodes CASSLSSRTGDQPQHF.

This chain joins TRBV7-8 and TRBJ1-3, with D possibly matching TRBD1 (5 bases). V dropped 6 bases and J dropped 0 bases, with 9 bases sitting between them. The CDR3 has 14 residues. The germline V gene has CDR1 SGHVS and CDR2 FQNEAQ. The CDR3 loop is CASSKGLSGNTIYF. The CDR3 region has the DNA TGTGCCAGCAGTAAGGGGCTCTCTGGAAACACCATATATTTT.

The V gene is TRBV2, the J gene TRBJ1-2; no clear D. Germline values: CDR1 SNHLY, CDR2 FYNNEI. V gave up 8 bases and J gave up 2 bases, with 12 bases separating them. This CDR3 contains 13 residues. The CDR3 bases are TGTGCCAGCTCAGGCGTCGGAAACTATGGCTACACCTTC. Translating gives CASSGVGNYGYTF. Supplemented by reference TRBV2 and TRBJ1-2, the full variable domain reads EPEVTQTPSHQVTQMGQEVILRCVPISNHLYFYWYRQILGQKVEFLVSFYNNEISEKSEIFDDQFSVERPDGSNFTLKIRSTKLEDSAMYFCASSGVGNYGYTFGSGTRLTVV.

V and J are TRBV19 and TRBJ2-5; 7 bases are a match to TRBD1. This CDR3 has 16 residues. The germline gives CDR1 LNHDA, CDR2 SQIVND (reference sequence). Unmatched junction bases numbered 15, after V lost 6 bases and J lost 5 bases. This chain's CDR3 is CASRVGRQGSGETQYF. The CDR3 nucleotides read TGTGCCAGTAGGGTTGGAAGACAGGGCTCGGGGGAGACCCAGTACTTC.

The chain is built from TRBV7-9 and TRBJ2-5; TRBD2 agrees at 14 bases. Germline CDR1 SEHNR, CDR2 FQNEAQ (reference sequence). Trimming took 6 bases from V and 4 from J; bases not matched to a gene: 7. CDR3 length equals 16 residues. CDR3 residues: CASRTSGGAGGETQYF. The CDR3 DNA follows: TGTGCCAGCAGGACTAGCGGGGGGGCCGGTGGAGAGACCCAGTACTTC.

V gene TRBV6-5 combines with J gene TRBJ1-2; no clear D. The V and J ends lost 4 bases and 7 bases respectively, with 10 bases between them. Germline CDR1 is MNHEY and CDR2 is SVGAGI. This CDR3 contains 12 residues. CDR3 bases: TGTGCCAGCAGTTCTGCCGGGTTTGGCTACACCTTC. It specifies CASSSAGFGYTF.

The CDR3: CASTGIAASEAFF. As DNA, the CDR3 is TGTGCCAGCACCGGGATTGCGGCCTCTGAAGCTTTCTTT. The chain couples TRBV28 to TRBJ1-1; unclear D gene. The CDR3 has 13 residues. The ends were cut back, 7 bases at V and 6 bases at J, with 15 bases in the middle. CDR1 is MDHEN, CDR2 SYDVKM, per germline.

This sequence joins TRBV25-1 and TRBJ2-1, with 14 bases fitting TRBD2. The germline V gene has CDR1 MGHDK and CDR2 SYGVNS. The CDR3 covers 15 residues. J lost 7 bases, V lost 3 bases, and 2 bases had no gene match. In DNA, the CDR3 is TGTGCCAGCAGTGATGGACTAGCGGGGGGAAATGAGCAGTTCTTC. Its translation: CASSDGLAGGNEQFF.

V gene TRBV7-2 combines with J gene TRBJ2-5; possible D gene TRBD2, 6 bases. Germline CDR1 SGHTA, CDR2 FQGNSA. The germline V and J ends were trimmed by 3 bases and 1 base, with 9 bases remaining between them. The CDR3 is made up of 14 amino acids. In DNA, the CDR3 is TGTGCCAGCAGCTTCGCGGGACCCCAAGAGACCCAGTACTTC. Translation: CASSFAGPQETQYF.

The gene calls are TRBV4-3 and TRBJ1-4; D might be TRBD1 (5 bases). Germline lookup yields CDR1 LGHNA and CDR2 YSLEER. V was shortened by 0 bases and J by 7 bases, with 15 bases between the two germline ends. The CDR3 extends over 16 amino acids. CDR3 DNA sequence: TGCGCCAGCAGCCAAGAGGTTTCCCAGGGCCGTGAAAAACTGTTTTTT. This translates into CASSQEVSQGREKLFF.

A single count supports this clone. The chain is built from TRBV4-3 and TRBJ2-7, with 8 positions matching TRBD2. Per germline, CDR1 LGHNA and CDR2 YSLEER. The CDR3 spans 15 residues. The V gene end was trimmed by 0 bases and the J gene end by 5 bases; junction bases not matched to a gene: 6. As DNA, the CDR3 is TGCGCCAGCAGCCAAGAGCGGGGGGTATTCGACGAGCAGTACTTC. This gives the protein CASSQERGVFDEQYF.

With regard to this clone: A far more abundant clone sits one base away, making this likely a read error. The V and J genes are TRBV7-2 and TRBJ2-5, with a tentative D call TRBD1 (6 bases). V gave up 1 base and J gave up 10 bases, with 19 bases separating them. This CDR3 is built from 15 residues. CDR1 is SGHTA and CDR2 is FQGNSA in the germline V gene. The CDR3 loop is CASSLGAGQQGLQYF. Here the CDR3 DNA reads TGTGCCAGCAGCTTAGGGGCAGGGCAGCAGGGGCTCCAGTACTTC.

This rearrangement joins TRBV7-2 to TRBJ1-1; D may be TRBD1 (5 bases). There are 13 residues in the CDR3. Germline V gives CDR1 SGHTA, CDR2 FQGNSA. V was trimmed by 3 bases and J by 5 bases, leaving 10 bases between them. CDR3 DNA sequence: TGTGCCAGCAGCTTTAGTCAGGGAACTGAAGCTTTCTTT. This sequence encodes CASSFSQGTEAFF.

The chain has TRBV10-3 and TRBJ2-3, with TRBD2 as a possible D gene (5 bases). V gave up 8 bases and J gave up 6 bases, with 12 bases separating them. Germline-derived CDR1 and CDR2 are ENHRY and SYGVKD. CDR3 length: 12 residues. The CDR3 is CAISRGLDTQYF. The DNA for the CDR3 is TGTGCCATCTCTCGGGGTTTGGATACGCAGTATTTT.

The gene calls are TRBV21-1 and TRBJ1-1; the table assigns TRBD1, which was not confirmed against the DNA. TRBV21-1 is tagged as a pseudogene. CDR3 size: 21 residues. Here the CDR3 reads CASSTPDGFGDLGSKGVQAFF. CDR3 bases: TGTGCCAGCAGCACCCCAGACGGGTTTGGGGATCTTGGAAGCAAGGGGGTGCAAGCTTTCTTT.

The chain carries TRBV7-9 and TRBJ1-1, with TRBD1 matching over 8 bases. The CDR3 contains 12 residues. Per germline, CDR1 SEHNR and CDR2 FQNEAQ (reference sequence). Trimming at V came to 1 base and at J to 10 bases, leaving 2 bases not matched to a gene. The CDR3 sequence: CASSLVGTGAFF. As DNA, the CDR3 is TGTGCCAGCAGCTTAGTGGGGACAGGAGCTTTCTTT.

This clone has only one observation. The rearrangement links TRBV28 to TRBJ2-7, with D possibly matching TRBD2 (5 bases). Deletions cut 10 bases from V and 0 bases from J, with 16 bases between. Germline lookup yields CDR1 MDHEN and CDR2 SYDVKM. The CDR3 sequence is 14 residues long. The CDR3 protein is CATMEPGNSYEQYF. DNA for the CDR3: TGTGCCACCATGGAACCGGGGAACTCCTACGAGCAGTACTTC.

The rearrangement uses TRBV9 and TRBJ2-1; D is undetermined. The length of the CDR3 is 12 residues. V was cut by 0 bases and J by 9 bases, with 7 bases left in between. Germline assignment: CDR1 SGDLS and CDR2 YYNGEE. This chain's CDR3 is CASSVAEVEQFF. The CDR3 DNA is TGTGCCAGCAGCGTAGCAGAGGTTGAGCAGTTCTTC.

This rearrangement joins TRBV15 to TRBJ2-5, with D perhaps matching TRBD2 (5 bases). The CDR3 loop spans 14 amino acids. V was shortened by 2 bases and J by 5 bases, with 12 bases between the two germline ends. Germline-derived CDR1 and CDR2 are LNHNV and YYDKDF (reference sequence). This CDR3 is CATSRSGRVETQYF. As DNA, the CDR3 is TGTGCCACCAGCAGATCGGGAAGGGTCGAGACCCAGTACTTC.

The CDR3 region is CASSLTSTGYEQFF. For the CDR3, the DNA is TGTGCCAGCAGCTTAACTTCGACAGGGTATGAGCAGTTCTTC. This chain links TRBV7-9 with TRBJ2-1; 7 bases line up with TRBD1. Per the germline V gene, CDR1 is SEHNR and CDR2 is FQNEAQ (reference sequence). CDR3 length: 14 amino acids. V lost 2 bases and J lost 8; bases outside the gene matches: 6.

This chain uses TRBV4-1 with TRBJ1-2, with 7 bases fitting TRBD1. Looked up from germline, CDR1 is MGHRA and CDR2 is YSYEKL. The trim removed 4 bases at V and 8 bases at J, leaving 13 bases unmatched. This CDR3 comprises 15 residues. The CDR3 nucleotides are TGCGCCAGCAGCCTCCCGGGACAGCGAACTATAGGCTACACCTTC. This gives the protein CASSLPGQRTIGYTF.

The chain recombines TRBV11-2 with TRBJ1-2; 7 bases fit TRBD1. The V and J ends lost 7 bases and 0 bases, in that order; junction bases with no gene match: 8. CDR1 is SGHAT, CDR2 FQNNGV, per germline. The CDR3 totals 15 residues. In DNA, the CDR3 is TGTGCCAGCACCCGGGACAGAATGACTAACTATGGCTACACCTTC. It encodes CASTRDRMTNYGYTF. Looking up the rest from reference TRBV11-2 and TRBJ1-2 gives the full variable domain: EAGVAQSPRYKIIEKRQSVAFWCNPISGHATLYWYQQILGQGPKLLIQFQNNGVVDDSQLPKDRFSAERLKGVDSTLKIQPAKLEDSAVYLCASTRDRMTNYGYTFGSGTRLTVV.

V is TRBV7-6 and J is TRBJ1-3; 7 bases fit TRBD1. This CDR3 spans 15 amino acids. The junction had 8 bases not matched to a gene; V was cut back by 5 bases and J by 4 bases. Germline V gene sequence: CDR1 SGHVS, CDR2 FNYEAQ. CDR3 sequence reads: CASSEDRVNGNTIYF. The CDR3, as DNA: TGTGCCAGCAGCGAAGACAGGGTGAACGGAAACACCATATATTTT.

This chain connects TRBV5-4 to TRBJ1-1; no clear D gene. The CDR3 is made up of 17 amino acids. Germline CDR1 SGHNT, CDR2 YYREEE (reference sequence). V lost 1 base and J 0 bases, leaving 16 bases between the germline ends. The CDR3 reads CASSLLMGTRMNTEAFF. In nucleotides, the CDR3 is TGTGCCAGCAGCTTGTTGATGGGCACCCGGATGAACACTGAAGCTTTCTTT.